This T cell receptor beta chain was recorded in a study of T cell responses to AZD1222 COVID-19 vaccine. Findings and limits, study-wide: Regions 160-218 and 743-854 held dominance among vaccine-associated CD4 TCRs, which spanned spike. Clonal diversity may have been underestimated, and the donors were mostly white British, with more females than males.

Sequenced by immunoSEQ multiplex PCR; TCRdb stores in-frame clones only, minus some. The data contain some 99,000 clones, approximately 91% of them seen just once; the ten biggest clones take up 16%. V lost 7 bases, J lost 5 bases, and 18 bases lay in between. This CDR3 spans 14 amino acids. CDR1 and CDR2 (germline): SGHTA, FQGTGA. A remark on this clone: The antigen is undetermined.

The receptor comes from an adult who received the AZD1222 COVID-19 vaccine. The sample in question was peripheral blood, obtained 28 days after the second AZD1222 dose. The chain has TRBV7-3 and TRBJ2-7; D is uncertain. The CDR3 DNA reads TGTGCCAGCAACTCCGGGCCTAAATTTAACGAGCAGTACTTC. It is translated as CASNSGPKFNEQYF.